What follows are 11 T cell receptor beta chains derived from one specimen sequenced in a study of Graves' ophthalmopathy and Graves' hyperthyroidism. The TCR beta CDR3 regions underwent amplification from RNA transcripts. First-round RT-PCR used HTBI primers; second-round multiplex PCR followed. TCRdb analysed the multiplex PCR reads with MiXCR anew, one entry per CDR3 protein. The data contain about 740,000 distinct CDR3 sequences, around 40% of them singletons. Material: peripheral blood. The source is an adult man with Graves' ophthalmopathy.

This clonotype was seen only a few times. J is TRBJ2-7 and V is TRBV19, with 7 bases fitting TRBD2. J lost 2 bases, V lost 5 bases, and 9 bases had no gene match. Germline-derived CDR1 and CDR2 are LNHDA and SQIVND (reference sequence). The CDR3 runs to 15 residues. The DNA of the CDR3 is TGTGCCAGTAGTCCCCGTGGGCGGGAGACCTACGAGCAGTACTTC. Residues: CASSPRGRETYEQYF.

This clonotype was observed many times. This chain uses TRBV29-1 with TRBJ2-7; no reliable D call. CDR1 SQVTM and CDR2 ANQGSEA come from the germline V gene. V was cut by 8 bases and J by 3 bases, with 11 bases left in between. This CDR3 region has 11 residues. CDR3 in amino acids: CSIVLGYEQYF. The CDR3 nucleotides read TGCAGCATTGTCCTGGGCTACGAGCAGTACTTC.

This clonotype was seen at least ten times. The chain employs TRBV7-9 and TRBJ2-7; D gene uncertain. V shed 4 bases and J shed 3 bases, with 13 bases lying between them. There are 14 residues in the CDR3. Per the germline V gene, CDR1 is SEHNR and CDR2 is FQNEAQ (reference sequence). The CDR3 spells CASSSGLTYYEQYF. CDR3 nucleotide sequence: TGTGCCAGCAGCTCCGGCCTAACATACTACGAGCAGTACTTC.

At least ten counts were recorded for this clonotype. The chain links TRBV7-8 to TRBJ1-1, with 7 bases that match TRBD1. The ends lost 3 bases at V and 0 bases at J; junction bases unmatched: 4. The CDR3 is 15 residues long. In germline, CDR1 is SGHVS, CDR2 FQNEAQ. CDR3 loop: CASSLDRLMNTEAFF. As DNA, the CDR3 is TGTGCCAGCAGCTTGGACAGGCTCATGAACACTGAAGCTTTCTTT.

The chain employs TRBV10-3 and TRBJ1-2, with 8 bases aligning to TRBD1. CDR1 is ENHRY and CDR2 is SYGVKD in the germline V gene. This CDR3 spans 14 amino acids. The V gene end was trimmed by 6 bases and the J gene end by 2 bases; junction bases not matched to a gene: 5. CDR3 in DNA: TGTGCCATCAGAGGACAGGGCATGAACTATGGCTACACCTTC. Encoded protein: CAIRGQGMNYGYTF.

In its sample, this clonotype was seen a few times. A much larger clone is a single base away; this may be a read error. The genes are TRBV10-3 and TRBJ1-1, with TRBD1 matching over 7 bases. The CDR3 extends over 14 amino acids. V lost 10 bases and J lost 0; bases outside the gene matches: 8. Germline-derived CDR1 and CDR2 are ENHRY and SYGVKD. Here the CDR3 reads CASSFDRVNTEAFF. Here the CDR3 DNA reads TGTGCCAGCAGCTTTGACAGGGTGAACACTGAAGCTTTCTTT.

This clonotype was found a few times. The CDR3 sequence: CASRLGTAYNYGYTF. Here the CDR3 DNA reads TGCGCCAGCAGATTAGGGACAGCTTACAACTATGGCTACACCTTC. This chain joins TRBV5-1 and TRBJ1-2; 7 bases line up with TRBD1. The germline CDR1 and CDR2 sequences are SGHRS and YFSETQ. The CDR3 length is 15 residues. V shed 5 bases and J 2 bases; nucleotides not matched to a gene: 9.

To note about this clonotype: This CDR3 is missing its conserved last phenylalanine or tryptophan, likely due to a read error. It is unclear where the CDR3 begins or ends on the DNA, so no DNA is shown, and the CDR3 is as TCRdb lists it. This rearrangement joins TRBV29-1 to TRBJ2-7; no check of the table's D call, TRBD1, against the DNA was made. The CDR3 is 9 residues long, counting both termini. Germline V gene data show CDR1 as SQVTM and CDR2 as ANQGSEA. This chain's CDR3 is CSVQTGDCL.

CDR3 bases: TGCAGTGCGTGCGCAGGGGACTATGGCTACACCTTC. The encoded protein is CSACAGDYGYTF. V usage is TRBV20-1 and J usage is TRBJ1-2, with D tentatively TRBD1 (6 bases). V dropped 6 bases and J dropped 3 bases, with 11 bases sitting between them. Germline values: CDR1 DFQATT, CDR2 SNEGSKA (reference sequence). This CDR3 spans 12 amino acids.

As regards this clonotype: The missing conserved phenylalanine or tryptophan at the end of this CDR3 makes a read error likely. The chain is built from TRBV2 and TRBJ2-7, with D unresolved. V was cut by 4 bases and J by 7 bases, with 8 bases left in between. Germline V gives CDR1 SNHLY, CDR2 FYNNEI. The CDR3 sequence is 11 residues long. The DNA for the CDR3 is TGTGCCAGCAGTGTGGGCAGGGAGCAGTACCTC. Protein sequence: CASSVGREQYL.

This clonotype was counted at least ten times. V is TRBV7-9 and J is TRBJ2-7, with D possibly TRBD2 on 6 matching bases. Germline CDR1 is SEHNR and CDR2 is FQNEAQ (reference sequence). This CDR3 region has 15 residues. V was pared by 0 bases and J by 1 base, with 10 bases between. CDR3 DNA: TGTGCCAGCAGCTTAGCGGGAGGCGGGTCCTACGAGCAGTACTTC. Its protein product is CASSLAGGGSYEQYF.